This T cell receptor (beta chain) was documented in a study of CD8+ T cells in alopecia areata. cDNA reverse transcribed from extracted RNA served as the sequencing template. Repertoires were generated with immunoSEQ multiplex PCR, while TCRdb's copy carries only in-frame clones and drops some. The sample shows 150,000 to 200,000 clones, 55% to 75% of them seen only once. This clone was picked up a small number of times. Its antigen remains unknown. This same CDR3 is encoded by further DNA sequences in the sample. The V end was cut by 0 bases, the J end by 6 bases, with 11 bases between. Germline values: CDR1 GTSNPN, CDR2 SVGIG (reference sequence). The CDR3 is 13 residues long. Treatment of the sample: oral pan-JAK inhibitor, 5-10 mg twice daily. Peripheral blood and lesional scalp punch biopsies came from alopecia areata patients. Broader study findings: Throughout tofacitinib, many expanded lesional clones continued to persist in scalp and blood. Clonality in lesional scalp, especially alopecia totalis/universalis, exceeded that of normal scalp. Shared TCR sequences were less clear between patients than in mice, possibly partly from HLA diversity.

The source material was CD4+ T cells sorted from blood, sampled at week 24, from a patient treated with tofacitinib. The V and J genes are TRBV30 and TRBJ1-2; D is possibly TRBD1 (6 bases). This TCR was sampled from a human donor with alopecia areata. The CDR3 DNA reads TGTGCCTGGAGTGTAAAGGGGGGCGATGGCTACACCTTC. Its translation: CAWSVKGGDGYTF.